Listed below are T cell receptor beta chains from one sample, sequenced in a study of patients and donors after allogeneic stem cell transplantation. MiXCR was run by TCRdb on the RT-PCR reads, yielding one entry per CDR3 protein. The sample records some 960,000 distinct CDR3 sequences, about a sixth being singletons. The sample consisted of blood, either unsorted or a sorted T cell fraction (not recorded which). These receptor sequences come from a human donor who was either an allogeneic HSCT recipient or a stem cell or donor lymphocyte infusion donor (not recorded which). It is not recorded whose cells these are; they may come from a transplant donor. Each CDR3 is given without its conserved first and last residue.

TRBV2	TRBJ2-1	ASSALGQGKNNEQF
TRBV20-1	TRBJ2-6	SAREDRLSGANVLT
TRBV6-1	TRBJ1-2	ASSEPPGRRYGYT
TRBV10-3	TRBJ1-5	AISVSDRRNQPQH
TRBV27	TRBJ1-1	ASSLWGPDTEAF
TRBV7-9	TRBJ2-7	ASSLFLPGGSYEQY
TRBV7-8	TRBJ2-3	ASTQGVATDTQY
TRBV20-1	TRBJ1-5	SAREQGGYQPQH
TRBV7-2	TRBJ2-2	ASSFGTRLGELF
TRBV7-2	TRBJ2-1	ASSFVGQGNNEQF
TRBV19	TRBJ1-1	ASSPRRGMNTEAF
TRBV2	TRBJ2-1	ALHPRGYNSYNEQF
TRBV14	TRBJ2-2	ASSLREPGENTGELF
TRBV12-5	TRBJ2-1	ASGLVLADEQF
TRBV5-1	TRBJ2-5	ASSASRLETQY
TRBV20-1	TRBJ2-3	SASNGGTDTQY
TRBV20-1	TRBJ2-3	SAAGGHGTDTQY
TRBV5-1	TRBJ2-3	ASSLTGASDTQY
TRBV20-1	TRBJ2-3	SARGASGSDTQY
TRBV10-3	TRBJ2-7	AISESGTGGSYEQY
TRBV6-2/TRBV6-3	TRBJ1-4	ASSYGGKANEKLF
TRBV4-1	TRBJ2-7	ASSQGLLAESYEQY
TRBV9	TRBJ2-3	ASSVGRGGLADTQY
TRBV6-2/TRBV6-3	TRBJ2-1	ASGNLGGLGNQF
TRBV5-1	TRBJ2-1	ASSLGSLDNEQF
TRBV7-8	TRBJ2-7	ASSLGPPQVTYEQY
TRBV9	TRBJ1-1	ASSVALGTEAF
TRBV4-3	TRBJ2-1	ASSLLAGLNNEQF
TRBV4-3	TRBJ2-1	ASSQEGLAGANEQF
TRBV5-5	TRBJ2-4	ASSLLHSALAKNIQY
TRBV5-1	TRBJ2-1	ASSFEAGTNEQF